These T cell receptor beta chains were read from a single sample in a study of blood T cell repertoires in COVID-19. The table came from immunoSEQ multiplex PCR; TCRdb's copy has only in-frame clones and leaves some out. The sample lists over 80,000 clones; over 70% were seen once. Sequenced sample: peripheral blood. These receptors came from a woman aged 60 to 75 with acute or convalescent COVID-19. CDR3s include the opening cysteine and the closing phenylalanine or tryptophan. Fields, in order: clone size, J gene, V gene, D gene, CDR3 DNA, CDR3 protein. A D gene is named only where the DNA matches it firmly. Rows give clone size only sometimes, using once, few, many, or a class for an expanded clone.

once	TRBJ2-3	TRBV5-1	NA	TGCGCCAGCACCCTAGTGGCTAGCGCCGGAGATACGCAGTATTTT	CASTLVASAGDTQYF
once	TRBJ2-3	TRBV6-5	TRBD2	TGTGCCAGCAGTTACAGGGGAGCGGGGGGCACAGATACGCAGTATTTT	CASSYRGAGGTDTQYF
NA	TRBJ1-1	TRBV27	NA	TGTGCCAGCAGTTTCGGCAGGGGAGCCGGCACTGAAGCTTTCTTT	CASSFGRGAGTEAFF
NA	TRBJ2-6	TRBV24-1	NA	TGTGCCACCAGTACCCGGCAGGGTAAAAGGGCTGGGGCCAACGTCCTGACTTTC	CATSTRQGKRAGANVLTF
NA	TRBJ1-2	TRBV5-5	TRBD1	TGTGCCAGCAGCGACCCAGGGGGCCCTGGCTACACCTTC	CASSDPGGPGYTF
NA	TRBJ2-5	TRBV5-1	TRBD2	TGCGCCAGCAGCTTGGCGGGTCTTTCGGGGGGAGAGACCCAGTACTTC	CASSLAGLSGGETQYF
NA	TRBJ1-1	TRBV3-1/TRBV3-2	NA	TGTGCCAGCAGCCCAACCCACATGAACACTGAAGCTTTCTTT	CASSPTHMNTEAFF
NA	TRBJ2-1	TRBV11-2	NA	TGTGCCAGCAGCGTCAGTCCGGGAATCTCCTACAATGAGCAGTTCTTC	CASSVSPGISYNEQFF
NA	TRBJ2-2	TRBV5-1	TRBD1	TGCGCCACTAAGAGGGGGCAGGGCGAAACGGCCGGGGAGCTGTTTTTT	CATKRGQGETAGELFF
NA	TRBJ2-2	TRBV25-1	TRBD1	TGTGCCAGCAATCCAGGGGGAAACACCGGGGAGCTGTTTTTT	CASNPGGNTGELFF
NA	TRBJ1-2	TRBV9	NA	TGTGCCAGCAGCGTTGGCGGGGGACTTTCATCCTATGGCTACACCTTC	CASSVGGGLSSYGYTF
NA	TRBJ2-5	TRBV12-3/TRBV12-4	NA	TGTGCCAGCAGTTCAGACAGCCAAGAGACCCAGTACTTC	CASSSDSQETQYF
NA	TRBJ1-1	TRBV29-1	NA	TGCAGCGGGGCAGGACAGCCGAACACTGAAGCTTTCTTT	CSGAGQPNTEAFF
NA	TRBJ1-5	TRBV18	NA	TGTGCCAGCTCACCGTCCGGGAGCAATCAGCCCCAGCATTTT	CASSPSGSNQPQHF
few	TRBJ1-6	TRBV13	NA	TGTGCCAGCAGCTTAGATTTTCGGAGGGGCTTCGATTCACCCCTCCACTTT	CASSLDFRRGFDSPLHF
NA	TRBJ2-7	TRBV27	TRBD1	TGTGCCAGCACTCCCGCGGGACAGGGGGACCACGAGCAGTACTTC	CASTPAGQGDHEQYF
NA	TRBJ1-2	TRBV4-3	NA	TGCGCCAGCAGCCAAGATCGGGGTGGCTATGGCTACACCTTC	CASSQDRGGYGYTF
NA	TRBJ2-5	TRBV5-1	TRBD1	TGCGCCAGCAGCCGGACAGGGATCGGAGAGACCCAGTACTTC	CASSRTGIGETQYF
NA	TRBJ2-5	TRBV3-1/TRBV3-2	NA	TGTGCCAGCAGCCAGGCAGGGGCCCAAGAGACCCAGTACTTC	CASSQAGAQETQYF
NA	TRBJ1-2	TRBV2	TRBD1	TGTGCCACGGGAACAGGGGCTGGCTACACCTTC	CATGTGAGYTF
NA	TRBJ1-5	TRBV10-3	NA	TGTGCCATCAGTGTTCGGGTGGGGGCCGATCAGCCCCAGCATTTT	CAISVRVGADQPQHF
NA	TRBJ1-2	TRBV5-1	NA	TGCGCCAGCAGCAGCGCGGCCGGGTCCTATGGCTACACCTTC	CASSSAAGSYGYTF
NA	TRBJ1-5	TRBV10-3	NA	TGTGCCATCAGTGAGTCGATCGCGGCGGCCAATCAGCCCCAGCATTTT	CAISESIAAANQPQHF
NA	TRBJ2-5	TRBV25-1	TRBD2	TGTGCCAGCAGTGACTGGGCGGGAGTTTATGAGACCCAGTACTTC	CASSDWAGVYETQYF
NA	TRBJ1-1	TRBV2	NA	TGTGCCAGCAGTGAGAGGACTGAAGCTTTCTTT	CASSERTEAFF
NA	TRBJ1-5	TRBV29-1	NA	TGCAGCGTTGTCCCCCAGGGGACTAGCAATCAGCCCCAGCATTTT	CSVVPQGTSNQPQHF
few	TRBJ1-5	TRBV7-9	TRBD1	TGTGCCAGCAGCTTAGATGGGACAGGGGGGAATCAGCCCCAGCATTTT	CASSLDGTGGNQPQHF
NA	TRBJ1-4	TRBV29-1	NA	TGCAGCGTCCTGGGGGGGGCATTTAATGAAAAACTGTTTTTT	CSVLGGAFNEKLFF
NA	TRBJ2-7	TRBV9	TRBD2	TGTGCCAGCAGCGTAGAAGCGGGGGGCTATAGCTCCTACGAGCAGTACTTC	CASSVEAGGYSSYEQYF
NA	TRBJ1-3	TRBV7-7	TRBD1	TGTGCTAGCAGCCCTGGGACAGGGCCGCAATCTGGAAACACCATATATTTT	CASSPGTGPQSGNTIYF
NA	TRBJ1-4	TRBV7-9	TRBD1	TGTGCCAGCACCCAGGGGGCCCTGAACGAAAAACTGTTTTTT	CASTQGALNEKLFF
NA	TRBJ2-7	TRBV5-5	TRBD1	TGTGCCAGCAGCTTGATAGGGACAGCTAGCTTGGAGCAGTACTTC	CASSLIGTASLEQYF